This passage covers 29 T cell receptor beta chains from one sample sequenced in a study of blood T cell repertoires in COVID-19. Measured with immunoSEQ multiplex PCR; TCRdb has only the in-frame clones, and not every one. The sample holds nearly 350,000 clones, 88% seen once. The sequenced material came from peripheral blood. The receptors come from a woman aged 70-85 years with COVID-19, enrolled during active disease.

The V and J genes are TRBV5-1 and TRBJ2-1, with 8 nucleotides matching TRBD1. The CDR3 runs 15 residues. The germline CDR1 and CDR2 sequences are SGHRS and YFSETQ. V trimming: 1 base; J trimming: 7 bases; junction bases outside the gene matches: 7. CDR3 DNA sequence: TGCGCCAGCAGCTTGCCGACAGGGGTCCGAAATGAGCAGTTCTTC. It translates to CASSLPTGVRNEQFF.

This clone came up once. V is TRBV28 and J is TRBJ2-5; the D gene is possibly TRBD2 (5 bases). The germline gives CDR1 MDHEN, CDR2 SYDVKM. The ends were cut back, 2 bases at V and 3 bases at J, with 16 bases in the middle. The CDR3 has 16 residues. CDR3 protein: CASSLEEVTFKETQYF. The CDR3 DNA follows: TGTGCCAGCAGTTTAGAGGAGGTTACTTTTAAAGAGACCCAGTACTTC.

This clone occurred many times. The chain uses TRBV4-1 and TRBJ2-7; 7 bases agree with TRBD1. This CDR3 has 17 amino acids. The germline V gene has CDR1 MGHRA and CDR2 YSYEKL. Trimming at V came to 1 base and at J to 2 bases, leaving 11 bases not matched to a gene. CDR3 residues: CASSQGFSGGTPYEQYF. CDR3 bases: TGCGCCAGCAGCCAAGGGTTTTCAGGGGGAACTCCCTACGAGCAGTACTTC.

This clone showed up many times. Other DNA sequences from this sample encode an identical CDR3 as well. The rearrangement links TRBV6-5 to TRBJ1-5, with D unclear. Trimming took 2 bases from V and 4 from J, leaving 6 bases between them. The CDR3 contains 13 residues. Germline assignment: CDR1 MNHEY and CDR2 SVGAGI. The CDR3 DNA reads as TGTGCCAGCAGTTACGGAGGGAATCAGCCCCAGCATTTT. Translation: CASSYGGNQPQHF.

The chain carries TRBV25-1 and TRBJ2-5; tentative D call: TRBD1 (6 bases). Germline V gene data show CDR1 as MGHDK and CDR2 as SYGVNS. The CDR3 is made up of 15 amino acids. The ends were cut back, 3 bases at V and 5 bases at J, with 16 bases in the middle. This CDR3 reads CASSDPGQPWETQYF. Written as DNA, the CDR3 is TGTGCCAGCAGTGACCCCGGACAGCCGTGGGAGACCCAGTACTTC.

CDR3 coding DNA: TGTGCCAGCAGCTATAGGACAGGGGGTCTTGATGAGCAGTACTTC. This sequence encodes CASSYRTGGLDEQYF. The V gene is TRBV7-9, the J gene TRBJ2-7; 10 positions agree with TRBD1. V gave up 4 bases and J gave up 7 bases; unmatched junction bases: 10. The CDR3 runs to 15 residues. Germline V gene sequence: CDR1 SEHNR, CDR2 FQNEAQ (reference sequence).

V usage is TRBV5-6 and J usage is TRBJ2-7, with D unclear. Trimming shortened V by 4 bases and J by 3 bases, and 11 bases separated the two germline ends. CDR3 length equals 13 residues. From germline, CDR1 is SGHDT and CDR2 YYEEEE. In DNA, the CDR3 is TGTGCCAGCAGCCAAATCGAGGACTACGAGCAGTACTTC. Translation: CASSQIEDYEQYF.

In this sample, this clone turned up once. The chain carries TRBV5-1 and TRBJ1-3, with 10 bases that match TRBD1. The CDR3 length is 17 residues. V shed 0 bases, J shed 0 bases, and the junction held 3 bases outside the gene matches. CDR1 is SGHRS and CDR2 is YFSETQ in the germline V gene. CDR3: CASSLGQGAFSGNTIYF. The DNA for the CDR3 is TGCGCCAGCAGCTTGGGACAGGGGGCCTTCTCTGGAAACACCATATATTTT.

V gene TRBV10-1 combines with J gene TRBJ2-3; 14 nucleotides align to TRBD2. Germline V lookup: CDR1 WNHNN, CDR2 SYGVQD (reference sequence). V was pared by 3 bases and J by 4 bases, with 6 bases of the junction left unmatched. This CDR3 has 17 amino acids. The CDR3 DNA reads TGCGCCAGCAGTGATCAGAGGACTAGCGGGGGGCCAGATACGCAGTATTTT. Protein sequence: CASSDQRTSGGPDTQYF.

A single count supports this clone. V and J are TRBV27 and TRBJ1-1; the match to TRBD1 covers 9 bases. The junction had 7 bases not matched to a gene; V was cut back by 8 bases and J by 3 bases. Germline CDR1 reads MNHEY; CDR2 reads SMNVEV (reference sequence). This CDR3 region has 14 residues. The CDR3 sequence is CASGLDRGYTEAFF. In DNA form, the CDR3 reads TGTGCCAGCGGACTGGACAGGGGCTACACTGAAGCTTTCTTT.

CDR3 in amino acids: CASRSGSTDTQYF. In DNA form, the CDR3 reads TGTGCCAGCAGGTCCGGGTCGACAGATACGCAGTATTTT. The chain joins TRBV7-3 to TRBJ2-3; D remains ambiguous. CDR1 and CDR2 (germline): SGHTA, FQGTGA. The CDR3 consists of 13 residues. V shed 6 bases and J shed 3 bases, with 10 bases lying between them.

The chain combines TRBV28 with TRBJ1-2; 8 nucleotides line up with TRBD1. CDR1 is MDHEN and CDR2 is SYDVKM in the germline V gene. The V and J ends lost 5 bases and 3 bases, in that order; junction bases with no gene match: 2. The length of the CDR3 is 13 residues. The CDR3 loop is CASSPTGDYGYTF. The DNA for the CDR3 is TGTGCCAGCAGTCCGACAGGGGACTATGGCTACACCTTC.

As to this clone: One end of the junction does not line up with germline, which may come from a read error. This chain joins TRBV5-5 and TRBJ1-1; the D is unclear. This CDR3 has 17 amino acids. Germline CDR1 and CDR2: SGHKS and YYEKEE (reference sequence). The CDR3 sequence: CTSSPGSLGLVNTEAFF. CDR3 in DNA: TGTACCAGCAGCCCGGGATCCCTAGGGCTTGTGAACACTGAAGCTTTCTTT.

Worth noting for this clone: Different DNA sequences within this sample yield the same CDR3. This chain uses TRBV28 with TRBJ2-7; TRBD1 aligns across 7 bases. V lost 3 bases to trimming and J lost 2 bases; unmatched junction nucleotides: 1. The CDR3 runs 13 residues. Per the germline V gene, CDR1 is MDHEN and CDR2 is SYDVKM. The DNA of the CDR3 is TGTGCCAGCAGTTTGGGACAGCCCTACGAGCAGTACTTC. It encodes CASSLGQPYEQYF. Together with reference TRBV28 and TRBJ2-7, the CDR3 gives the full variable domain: DVKVTQSSRYLVKRTGEKVFLECVQDMDHENMFWYRQDPGLGLRLIYFSYDVKMKEKGDIPEGYSVSREKKERFSLILESASTNQTSMYLCASSLGQPYEQYFGPGTRLTVT.

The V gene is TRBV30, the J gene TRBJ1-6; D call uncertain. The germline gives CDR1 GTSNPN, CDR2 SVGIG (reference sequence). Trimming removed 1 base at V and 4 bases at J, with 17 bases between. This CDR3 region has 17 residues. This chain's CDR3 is CAWSAAALSRYNSPLHF. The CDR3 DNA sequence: TGTGCCTGGAGTGCCGCAGCGTTGTCCCGTTATAATTCACCCCTCCACTTT.

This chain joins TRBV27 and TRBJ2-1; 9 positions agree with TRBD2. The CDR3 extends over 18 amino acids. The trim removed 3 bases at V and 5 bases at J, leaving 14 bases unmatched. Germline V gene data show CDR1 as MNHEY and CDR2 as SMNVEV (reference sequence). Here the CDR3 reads CASSFQILTSGSNNEQFF. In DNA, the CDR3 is TGTGCCAGCAGTTTCCAAATCCTGACTAGCGGCAGCAACAATGAGCAGTTCTTC.

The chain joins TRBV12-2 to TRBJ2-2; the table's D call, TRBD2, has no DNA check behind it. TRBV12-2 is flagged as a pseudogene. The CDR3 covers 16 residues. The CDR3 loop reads CASRSFRGDSTGELFF. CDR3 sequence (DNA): TGTGCAAGTCGCTCTTTCCGCGGGGATAGCACCGGGGAGCTGTTTTTT.

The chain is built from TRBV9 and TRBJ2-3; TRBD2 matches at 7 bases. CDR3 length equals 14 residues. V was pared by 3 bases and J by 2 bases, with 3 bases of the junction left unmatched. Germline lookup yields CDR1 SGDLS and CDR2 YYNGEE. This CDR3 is CASSASGVTDTQYF. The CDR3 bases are TGTGCCAGCAGCGCGAGCGGGGTCACAGATACGCAGTATTTT.

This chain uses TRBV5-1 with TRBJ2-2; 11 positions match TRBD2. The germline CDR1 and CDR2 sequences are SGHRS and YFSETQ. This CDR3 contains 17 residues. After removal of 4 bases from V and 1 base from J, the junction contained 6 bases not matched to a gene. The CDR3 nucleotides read TGCGCCAGCAGCACCCTAGCGGGGGGCGTGAACACCGGGGAGCTGTTTTTT. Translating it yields CASSTLAGGVNTGELFF.

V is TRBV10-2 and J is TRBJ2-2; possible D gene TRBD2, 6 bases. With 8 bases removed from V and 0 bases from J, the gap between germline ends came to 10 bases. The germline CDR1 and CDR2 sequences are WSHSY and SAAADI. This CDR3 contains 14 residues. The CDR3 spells CASREFTNTGELFF. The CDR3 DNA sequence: TGCGCCAGCCGGGAGTTTACGAACACCGGGGAGCTGTTTTTT.

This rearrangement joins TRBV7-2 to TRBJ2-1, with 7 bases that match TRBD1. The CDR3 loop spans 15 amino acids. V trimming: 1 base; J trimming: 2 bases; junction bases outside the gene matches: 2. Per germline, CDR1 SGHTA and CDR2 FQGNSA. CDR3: CASSLEGAAYNEQFF. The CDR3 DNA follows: TGTGCCAGCAGCTTAGAGGGGGCGGCCTACAATGAGCAGTTCTTC.

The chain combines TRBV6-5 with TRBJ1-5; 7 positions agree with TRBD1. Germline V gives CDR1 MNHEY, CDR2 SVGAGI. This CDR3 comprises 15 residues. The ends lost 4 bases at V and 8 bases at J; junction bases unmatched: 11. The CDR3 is CASSSLDRAREPQHF. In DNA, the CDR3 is TGTGCCAGCAGTTCTCTTGACAGGGCGAGAGAGCCCCAGCATTTT.

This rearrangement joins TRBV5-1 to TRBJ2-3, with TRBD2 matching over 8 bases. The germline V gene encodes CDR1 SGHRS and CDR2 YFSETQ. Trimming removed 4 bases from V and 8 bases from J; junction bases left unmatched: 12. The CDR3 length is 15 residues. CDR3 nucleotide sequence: TGCGCCAGCAGCGTACTAGCGGCCGGGGGAGGTACGCAGTATTTT. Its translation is CASSVLAAGGGTQYF.

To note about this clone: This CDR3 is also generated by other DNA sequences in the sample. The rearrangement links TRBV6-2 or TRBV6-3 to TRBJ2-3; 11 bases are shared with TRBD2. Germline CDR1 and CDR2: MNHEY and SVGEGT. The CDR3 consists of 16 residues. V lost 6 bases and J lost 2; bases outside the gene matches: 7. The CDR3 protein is CASSPRLAGFTDTQYF. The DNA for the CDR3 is TGTGCCAGCAGCCCGCGACTAGCGGGGTTCACAGATACGCAGTATTTT.

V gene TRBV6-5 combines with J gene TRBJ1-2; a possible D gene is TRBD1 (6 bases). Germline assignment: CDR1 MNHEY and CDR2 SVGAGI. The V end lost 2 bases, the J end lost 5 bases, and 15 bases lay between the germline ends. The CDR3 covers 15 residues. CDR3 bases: TGTGCCAGCAGTTACGACACAGGGCCATGGTATGGCTACACCTTC. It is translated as CASSYDTGPWYGYTF.

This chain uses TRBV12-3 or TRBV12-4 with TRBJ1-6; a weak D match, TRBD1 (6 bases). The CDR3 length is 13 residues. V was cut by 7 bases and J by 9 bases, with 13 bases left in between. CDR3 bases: TGTGCCAGCACCACAGGGTGGAGTTCACCCCTCCACTTT. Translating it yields CASTTGWSSPLHF.

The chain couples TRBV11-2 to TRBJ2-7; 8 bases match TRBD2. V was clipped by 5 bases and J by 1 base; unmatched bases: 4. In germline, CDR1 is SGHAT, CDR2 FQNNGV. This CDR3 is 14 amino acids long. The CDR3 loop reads CASSNSGASYEQYF. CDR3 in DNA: TGTGCCAGCAGCAATAGCGGGGCATCCTACGAGCAGTACTTC.

This CDR3 reads CASITWALNTEAFF. The CDR3 nucleotides are TGTGCCAGCATTACTTGGGCGCTGAACACTGAAGCTTTCTTT. The rearrangement links TRBV28 to TRBJ1-1; D unclear. Between the trimmed V and J ends, which lost 7 bases and 0 bases, there was a span of 12 bases. This CDR3 contains 14 residues. The germline V gene has CDR1 MDHEN and CDR2 SYDVKM.

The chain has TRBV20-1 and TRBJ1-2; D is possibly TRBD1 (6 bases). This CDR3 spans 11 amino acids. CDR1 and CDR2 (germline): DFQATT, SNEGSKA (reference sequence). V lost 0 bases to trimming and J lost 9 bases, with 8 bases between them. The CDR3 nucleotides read TGCAGTGCTAGAGACAGGGGTCGCTACACCTTC. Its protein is CSARDRGRYTF.